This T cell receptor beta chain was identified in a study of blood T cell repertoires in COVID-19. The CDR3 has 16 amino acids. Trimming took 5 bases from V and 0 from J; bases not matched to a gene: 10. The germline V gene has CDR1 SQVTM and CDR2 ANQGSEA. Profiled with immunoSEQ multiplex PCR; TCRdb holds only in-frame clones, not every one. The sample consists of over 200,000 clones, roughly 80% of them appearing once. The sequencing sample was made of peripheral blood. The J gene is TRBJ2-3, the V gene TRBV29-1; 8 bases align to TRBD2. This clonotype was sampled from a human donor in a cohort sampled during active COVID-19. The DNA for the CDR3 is TGCAGCGTTCTTGGGCTAGCGGGTGCTAGCACAGATACGCAGTATTTT. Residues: CSVLGLAGASTDTQYF.